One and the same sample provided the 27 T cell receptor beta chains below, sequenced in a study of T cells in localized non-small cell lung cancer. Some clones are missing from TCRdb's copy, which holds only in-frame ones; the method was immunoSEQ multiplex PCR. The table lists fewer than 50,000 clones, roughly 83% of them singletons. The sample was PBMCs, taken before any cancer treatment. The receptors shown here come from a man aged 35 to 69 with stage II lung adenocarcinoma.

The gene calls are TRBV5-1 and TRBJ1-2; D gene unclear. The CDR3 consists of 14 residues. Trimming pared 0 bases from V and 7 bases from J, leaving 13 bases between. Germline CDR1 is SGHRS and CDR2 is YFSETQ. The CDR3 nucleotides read TGCGCCAGCAGCTTGGGAAGTGGGTTAAGTGGCTACACCTTC. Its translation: CASSLGSGLSGYTF.

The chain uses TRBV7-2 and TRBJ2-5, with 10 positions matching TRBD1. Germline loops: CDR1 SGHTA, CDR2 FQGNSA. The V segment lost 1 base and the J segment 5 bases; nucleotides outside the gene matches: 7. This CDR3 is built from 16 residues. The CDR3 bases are TGTGCCAGCAGCTTAGTAGGGACAGGGGTGGGGGAGACCCAGTACTTC. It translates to CASSLVGTGVGETQYF.

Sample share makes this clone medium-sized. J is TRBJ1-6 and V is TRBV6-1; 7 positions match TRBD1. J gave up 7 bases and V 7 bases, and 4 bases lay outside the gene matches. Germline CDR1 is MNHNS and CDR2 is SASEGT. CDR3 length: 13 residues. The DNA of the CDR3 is TGTGCCAGCAAGGGACAGCAAAATTCACCCCTCCACTTT. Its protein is CASKGQQNSPLHF.

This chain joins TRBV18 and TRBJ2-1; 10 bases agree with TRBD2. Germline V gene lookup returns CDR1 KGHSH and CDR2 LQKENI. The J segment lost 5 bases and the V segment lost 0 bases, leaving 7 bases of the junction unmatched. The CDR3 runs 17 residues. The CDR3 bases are TGTGCCAGCTCACCACCGTTTAGCCTAGCGGGAGACAATGAGCAGTTCTTC. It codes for CASSPPFSLAGDNEQFF.

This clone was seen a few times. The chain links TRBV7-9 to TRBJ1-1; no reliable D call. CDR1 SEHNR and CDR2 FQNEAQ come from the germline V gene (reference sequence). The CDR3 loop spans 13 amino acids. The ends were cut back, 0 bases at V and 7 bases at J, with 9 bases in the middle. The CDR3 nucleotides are TGTGCCAGCAGCTTAGCCACATCCCTTGAAGCTTTCTTT. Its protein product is CASSLATSLEAFF.

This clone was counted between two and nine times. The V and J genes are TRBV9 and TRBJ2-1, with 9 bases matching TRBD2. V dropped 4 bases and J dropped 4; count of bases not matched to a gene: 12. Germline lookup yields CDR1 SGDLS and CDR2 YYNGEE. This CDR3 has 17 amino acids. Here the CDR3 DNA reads TGTGCCAGCAGCCCAGACGGACGGCTAGCGGGGTACAATGAGCAGTTCTTC. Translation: CASSPDGRLAGYNEQFF.

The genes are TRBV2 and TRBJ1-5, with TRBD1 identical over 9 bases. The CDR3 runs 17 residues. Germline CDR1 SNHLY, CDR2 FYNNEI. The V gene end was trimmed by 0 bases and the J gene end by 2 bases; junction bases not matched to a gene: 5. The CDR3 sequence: CASSEAGTGGGNQPQHF. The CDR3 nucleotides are TGTGCCAGCAGTGAAGCGGGTACAGGGGGCGGCAATCAGCCCCAGCATTTT. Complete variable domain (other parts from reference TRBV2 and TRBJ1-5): EPEVTQTPSHQVTQMGQEVILRCVPISNHLYFYWYRQILGQKVEFLVSFYNNEISEKSEIFDDQFSVERPDGSNFTLKIRSTKLEDSAMYFCASSEAGTGGGNQPQHFGDGTRLSIL.

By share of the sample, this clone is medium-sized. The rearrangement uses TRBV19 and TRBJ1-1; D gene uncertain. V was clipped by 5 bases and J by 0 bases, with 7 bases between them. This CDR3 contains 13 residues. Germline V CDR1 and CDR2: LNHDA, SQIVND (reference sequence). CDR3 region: CASSVSVNTEAFF. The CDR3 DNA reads TGTGCCAGTAGTGTTTCAGTGAACACTGAAGCTTTCTTT.

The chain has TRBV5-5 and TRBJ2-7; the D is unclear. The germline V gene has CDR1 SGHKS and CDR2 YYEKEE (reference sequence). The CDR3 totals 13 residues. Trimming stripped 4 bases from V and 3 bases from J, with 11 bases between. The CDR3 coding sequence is TGTGCCAGCAGCACGGTTGGCAGCTACGAGCAGTACTTC. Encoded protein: CASSTVGSYEQYF.

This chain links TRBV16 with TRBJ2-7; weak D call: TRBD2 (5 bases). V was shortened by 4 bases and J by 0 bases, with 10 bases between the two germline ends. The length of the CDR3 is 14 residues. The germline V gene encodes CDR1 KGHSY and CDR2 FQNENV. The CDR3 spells CASSPNGVSYEQYF. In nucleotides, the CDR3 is TGTGCCAGCAGCCCAAACGGGGTCTCCTACGAGCAGTACTTC.

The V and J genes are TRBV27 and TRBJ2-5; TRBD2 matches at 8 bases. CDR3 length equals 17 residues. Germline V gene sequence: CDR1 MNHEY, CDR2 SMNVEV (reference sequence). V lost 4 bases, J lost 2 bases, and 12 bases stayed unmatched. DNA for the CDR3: TGTGCCAGCAGTTCTTTGGTAGCGGGAAGGGAACAAGAGACCCAGTACTTC. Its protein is CASSSLVAGREQETQYF.

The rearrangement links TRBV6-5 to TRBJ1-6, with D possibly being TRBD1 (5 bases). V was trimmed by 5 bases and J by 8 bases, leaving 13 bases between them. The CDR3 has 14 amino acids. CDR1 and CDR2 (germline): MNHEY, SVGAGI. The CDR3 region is CASSGQGRDSPLHF. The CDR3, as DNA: TGTGCCAGCAGTGGTCAGGGACGGGATTCACCCCTCCACTTT.

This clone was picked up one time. CDR3 coding DNA: TGTGCCAGCAGACAGGGGGCGACTGGAAACACCATATATTTT. Its translation: CASRQGATGNTIYF. The chain recombines TRBV6-1 with TRBJ1-3; 9 bases agree with TRBD1. Losses at the gene ends were 6 bases for V and 2 bases for J; bases not matched to a gene: 2. Germline-derived CDR1 and CDR2 are MNHNS and SASEGT. CDR3 length equals 14 residues.

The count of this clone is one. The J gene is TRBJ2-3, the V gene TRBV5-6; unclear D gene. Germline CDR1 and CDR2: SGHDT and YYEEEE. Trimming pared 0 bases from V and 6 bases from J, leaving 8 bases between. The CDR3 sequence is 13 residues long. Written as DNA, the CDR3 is TGTGCCAGCAGCTTGGTAGGGATGGATACGCAGTATTTT. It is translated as CASSLVGMDTQYF.

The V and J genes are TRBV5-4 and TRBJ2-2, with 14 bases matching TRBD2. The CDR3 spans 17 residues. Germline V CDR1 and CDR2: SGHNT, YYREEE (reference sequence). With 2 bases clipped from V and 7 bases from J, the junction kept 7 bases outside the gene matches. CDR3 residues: CASSFMGLAGVGGELFF. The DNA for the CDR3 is TGTGCCAGCAGCTTCATGGGACTAGCGGGAGTAGGCGGGGAGCTGTTTTTT.

In DNA, the CDR3 is TGCAGTGCTTGGGACAGGAAAACTTTCTTT. Residues: CSAWDRKTFF. The chain has TRBV20-1 and TRBJ1-1, with TRBD1 identical over 8 bases. The trim removed 5 bases at V and 12 bases at J, leaving 5 bases unmatched. The germline gives CDR1 DFQATT, CDR2 SNEGSKA (reference sequence). The CDR3 covers 10 residues.

CDR3: CASRRDSSSYEQYF. The DNA for the CDR3 is TGTGCCAGCAGACGGGACAGCAGCTCCTACGAGCAGTACTTC. V usage is TRBV5-4 and J usage is TRBJ2-7; 7 bases agree with TRBD1. Germline values: CDR1 SGHNT, CDR2 YYREEE (reference sequence). This CDR3 comprises 14 residues. The V and J ends lost 5 bases and 0 bases, in that order; junction bases with no gene match: 5.

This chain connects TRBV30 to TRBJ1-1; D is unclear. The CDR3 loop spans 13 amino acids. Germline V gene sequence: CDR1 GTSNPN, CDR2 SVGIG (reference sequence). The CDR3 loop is CGSSSIMNTEAFF. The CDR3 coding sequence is TGTGGAAGCAGTTCCATCATGAACACTGAAGCTTTCTTT.

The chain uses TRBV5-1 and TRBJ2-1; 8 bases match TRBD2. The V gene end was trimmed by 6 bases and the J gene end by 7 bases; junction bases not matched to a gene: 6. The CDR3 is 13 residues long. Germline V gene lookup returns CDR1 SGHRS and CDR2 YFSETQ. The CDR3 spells CASMVAGLNEQFF. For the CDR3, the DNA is TGCGCCAGCATGGTAGCGGGACTGAATGAGCAGTTCTTC. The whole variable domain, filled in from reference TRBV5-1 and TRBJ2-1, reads KAGVTQTPRYLIKTRGQQVTLSCSPISGHRSVSWYQQTPGQGLQFLFEYFSETQRNKGNFPGRFSGRQFSNSRSEMNVSTLELGDSALYLCASMVAGLNEQFFGPGTRLTVL.

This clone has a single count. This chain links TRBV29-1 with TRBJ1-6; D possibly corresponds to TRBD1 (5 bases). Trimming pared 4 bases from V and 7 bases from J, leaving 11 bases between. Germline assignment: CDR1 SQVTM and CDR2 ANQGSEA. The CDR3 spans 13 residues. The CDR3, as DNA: TGCAGCGTTGGCCAGGGTGGGAATTCACCCCTCCACTTT. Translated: CSVGQGGNSPLHF.

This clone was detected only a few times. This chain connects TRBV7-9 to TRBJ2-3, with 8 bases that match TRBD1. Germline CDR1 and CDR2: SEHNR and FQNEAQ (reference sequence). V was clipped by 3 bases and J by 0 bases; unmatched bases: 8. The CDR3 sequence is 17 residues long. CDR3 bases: TGTGCCAGCAGCTTCAATGGACAGGGTACTAGCACAGATACGCAGTATTTT. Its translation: CASSFNGQGTSTDTQYF.

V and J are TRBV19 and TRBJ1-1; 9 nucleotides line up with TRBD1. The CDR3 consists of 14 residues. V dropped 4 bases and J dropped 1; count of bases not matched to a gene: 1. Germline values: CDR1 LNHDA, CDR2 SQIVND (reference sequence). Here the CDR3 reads CASSRGQGNTEAFF. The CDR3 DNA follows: TGTGCCAGTAGTAGGGGACAGGGGAACACTGAAGCTTTCTTT.

The CDR3 here is CASSFSGTGGSSSGNTIYF. The CDR3 DNA is TGTGCCAGCAGCTTCTCCGGGACAGGGGGCTCCAGCTCTGGAAACACCATATATTTT. J is TRBJ1-3 and V is TRBV7-2, with 12 bases matching TRBD1. Germline V lookup: CDR1 SGHTA, CDR2 FQGNSA. V shed 3 bases and J 0 bases; nucleotides not matched to a gene: 9. The CDR3 contains 19 residues.

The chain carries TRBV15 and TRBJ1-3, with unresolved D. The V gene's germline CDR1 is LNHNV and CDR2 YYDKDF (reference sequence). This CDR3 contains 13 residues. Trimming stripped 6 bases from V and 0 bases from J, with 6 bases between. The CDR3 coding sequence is TGTGCCACCAGTCGGGACTCTGGAAACACCATATATTTT. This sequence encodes CATSRDSGNTIYF. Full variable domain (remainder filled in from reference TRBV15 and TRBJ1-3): DAMVIQNPRYQVTQFGKPVTLSCSQTLNHNVMYWYQQKSSQAPKLLFHYYDKDFNNEADTPDNFQSRRPNTSFCFLDIRSPGLGDTAMYLCATSRDSGNTIYFGEGSWLTVV.

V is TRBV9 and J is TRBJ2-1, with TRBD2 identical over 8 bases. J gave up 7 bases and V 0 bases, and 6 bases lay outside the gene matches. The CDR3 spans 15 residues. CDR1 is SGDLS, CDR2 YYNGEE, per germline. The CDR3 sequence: CASSVGAGVKNEQFF. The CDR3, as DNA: TGTGCCAGCAGCGTAGGAGCGGGAGTCAAGAATGAGCAGTTCTTC.

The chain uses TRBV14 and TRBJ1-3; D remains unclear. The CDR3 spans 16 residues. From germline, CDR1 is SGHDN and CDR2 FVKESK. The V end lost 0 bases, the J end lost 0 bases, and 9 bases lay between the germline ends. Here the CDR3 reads CASSQDTALSGNTIYF. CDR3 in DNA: TGTGCCAGCAGCCAAGATACGGCTCTCTCTGGAAACACCATATATTTT.

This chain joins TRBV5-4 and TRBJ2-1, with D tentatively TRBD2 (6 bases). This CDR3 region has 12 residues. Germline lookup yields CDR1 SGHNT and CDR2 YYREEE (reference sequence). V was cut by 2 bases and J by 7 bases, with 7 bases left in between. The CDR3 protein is CASSFRGNEQFF. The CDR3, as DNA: TGTGCCAGCAGCTTTCGGGGGAATGAGCAGTTCTTC.